This T cell receptor (beta chain) is from a study of yellow fever vaccine responses in identical twins. Overall study findings and caveats: Twins reportedly appeared to share part of their vaccine T cell response while keeping part individual.

A remark on this clonotype: As yet, its antigen is unknown.

Deletions cut 4 bases from V and 1 base from J, with 16 bases between. Germline V CDR1 and CDR2: SGHRS, YFSETQ. This CDR3 region has 16 residues. TCRdb re-called the RT-PCR reads through MiXCR, storing one row per CDR3 protein. The data show roughly 17,000 distinct CDR3 sequences, roughly 70% seen once. The chain joins TRBV5-1 to TRBJ2-3; D possibly corresponds to TRBD2 (6 bases). Sequenced material: T cells from blood (PBMCs), unsorted or a sorted subset (not recorded which), taken before or after yellow fever vaccination (not recorded which). This clonotype originated in a woman younger than 30 who received the yellow fever vaccine. CDR3 sequence (DNA): TGCGCCAGCAGCAACATAGCGGTCATGCGCACAGATACGCAGTATTTT. Protein product: CASSNIAVMRTDTQYF.